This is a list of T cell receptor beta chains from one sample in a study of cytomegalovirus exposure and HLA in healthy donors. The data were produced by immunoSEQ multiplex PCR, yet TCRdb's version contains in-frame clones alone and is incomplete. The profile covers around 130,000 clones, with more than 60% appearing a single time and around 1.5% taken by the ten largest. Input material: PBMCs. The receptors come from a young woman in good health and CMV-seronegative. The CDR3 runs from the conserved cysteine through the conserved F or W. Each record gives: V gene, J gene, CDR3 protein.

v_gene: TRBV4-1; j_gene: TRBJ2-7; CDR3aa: CASSQVRGEQYF
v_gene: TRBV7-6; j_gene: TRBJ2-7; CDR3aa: CASSPGPEYEQYF
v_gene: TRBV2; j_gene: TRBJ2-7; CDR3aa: CASRRFGTRDEQYF
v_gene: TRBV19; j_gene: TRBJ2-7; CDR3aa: CASSIAGMEQYF
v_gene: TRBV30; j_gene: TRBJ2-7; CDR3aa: CAWSSQGYEQYF
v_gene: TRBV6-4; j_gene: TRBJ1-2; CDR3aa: CASSDSAGYGYTF
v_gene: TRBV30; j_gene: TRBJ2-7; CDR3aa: CAWSGRGLEQYF
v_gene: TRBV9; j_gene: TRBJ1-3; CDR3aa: CASSPDRFSSGNTIYF
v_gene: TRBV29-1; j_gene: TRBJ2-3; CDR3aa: CSARRGRKDTQYF
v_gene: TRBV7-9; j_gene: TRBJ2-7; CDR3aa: CASTPWAGSEQYF
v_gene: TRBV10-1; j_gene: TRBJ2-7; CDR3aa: CASRGPGLADEQYF
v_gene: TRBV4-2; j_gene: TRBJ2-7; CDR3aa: CASSLDVGGSGHEQYF